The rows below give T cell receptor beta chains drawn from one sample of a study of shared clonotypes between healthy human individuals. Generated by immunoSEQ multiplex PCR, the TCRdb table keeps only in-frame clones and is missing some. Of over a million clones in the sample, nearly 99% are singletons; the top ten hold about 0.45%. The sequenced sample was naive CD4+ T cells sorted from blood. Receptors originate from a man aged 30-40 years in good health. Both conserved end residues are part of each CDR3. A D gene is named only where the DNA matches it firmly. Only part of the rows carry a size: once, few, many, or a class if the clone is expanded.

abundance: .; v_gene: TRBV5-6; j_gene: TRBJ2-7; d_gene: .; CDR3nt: TGTGCCAGCAGCTTGGAACCCCCGGGCAACTACGAGCAGTACTTC; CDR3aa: CASSLEPPGNYEQYF
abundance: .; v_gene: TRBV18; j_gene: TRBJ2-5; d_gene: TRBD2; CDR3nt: TGTGCCAGCTCACCAAGCGGGAGAGCGACGGCCCAAGAGACCCAGTACTTC; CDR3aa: CASSPSGRATAQETQYF
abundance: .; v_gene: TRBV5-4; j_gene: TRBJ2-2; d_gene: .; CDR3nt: TGTGCCAGCAGCTTTCGTGCCAGGGCCGGGGAGCTGTTTTTT; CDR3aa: CASSFRARAGELFF
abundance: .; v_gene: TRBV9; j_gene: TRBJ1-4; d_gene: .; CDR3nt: TGTGCCAGCAGCGTCGCGCGGAGGACTAATGAAAAACTGTTTTTT; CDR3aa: CASSVARRTNEKLFF
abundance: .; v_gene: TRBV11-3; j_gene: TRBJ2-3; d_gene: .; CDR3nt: TGTGCCAGCAGCTTAGTCGCAGATACGCAGTATTTT; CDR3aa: CASSLVADTQYF
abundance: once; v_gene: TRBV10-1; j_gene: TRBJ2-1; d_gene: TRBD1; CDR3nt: TGCGCCAGCAGTGAGTCAGGACAGGGTCCCAATGAGCAGTTCTTC; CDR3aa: CASSESGQGPNEQFF
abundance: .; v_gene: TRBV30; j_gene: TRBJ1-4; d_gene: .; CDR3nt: TGTGCCTGGAGAGACATACAGATTGCAACTAATGAAAAACTGTTTTTT; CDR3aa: CAWRDIQIATNEKLFF
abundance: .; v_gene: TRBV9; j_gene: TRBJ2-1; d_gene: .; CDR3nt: TGTGCCAGCAGCGTTGCCAGAAACAATGAGCAGTTCTTC; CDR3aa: CASSVARNNEQFF
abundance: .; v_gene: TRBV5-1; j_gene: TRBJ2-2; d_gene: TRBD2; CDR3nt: TGCGCCAGCCGCCTCACTAGCGGGGGAAACACCGGGGAGCTGTTTTTT; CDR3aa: CASRLTSGGNTGELFF
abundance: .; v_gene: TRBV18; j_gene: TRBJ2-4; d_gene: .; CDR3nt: TGTGCCAGCTCACCACTACGCACAGGGATGAACATTCAGTACTTC; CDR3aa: CASSPLRTGMNIQYF
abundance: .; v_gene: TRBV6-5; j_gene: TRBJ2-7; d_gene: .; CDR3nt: TGTGCCAGCAGTTATAACTGGGGCGAGCAGTACTTC; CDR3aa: CASSYNWGEQYF
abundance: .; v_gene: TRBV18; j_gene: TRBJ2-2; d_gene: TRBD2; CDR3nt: TGTGCCAGCTCACCGGGACTAGCGGGCGCGAACACCGGGGAGCTGTTTTTT; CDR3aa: CASSPGLAGANTGELFF
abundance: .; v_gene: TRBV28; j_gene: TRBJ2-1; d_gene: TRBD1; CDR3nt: TGTGCCAGCAGCCAACCCGGGACAGCCCGCAATGAGCAGTTCTTC; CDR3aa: CASSQPGTARNEQFF
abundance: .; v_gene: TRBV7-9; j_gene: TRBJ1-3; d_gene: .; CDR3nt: TGTGCCAGCAGCTTAGGGCAGGCGGGCGGAAACACCATATATTTT; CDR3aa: CASSLGQAGGNTIYF
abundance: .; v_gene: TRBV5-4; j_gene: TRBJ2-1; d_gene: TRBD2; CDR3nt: TGTGCCAGCAGCTTGTATACTAGCGGGCCTTTCGGGTCCTACAATGAGCAGTTCTTC; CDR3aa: CASSLYTSGPFGSYNEQFF
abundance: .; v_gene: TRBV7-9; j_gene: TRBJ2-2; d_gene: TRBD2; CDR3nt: TGTGCCAGCAGCCCCCTTGGGGGACTAGCGGGAAAGTCCGGGGAGCTGTTTTTT; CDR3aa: CASSPLGGLAGKSGELFF
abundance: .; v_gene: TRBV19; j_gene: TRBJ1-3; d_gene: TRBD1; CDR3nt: TGTGCCAGTAGCGTGGGACAGGGTGGAAACACCATATATTTT; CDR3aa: CASSVGQGGNTIYF
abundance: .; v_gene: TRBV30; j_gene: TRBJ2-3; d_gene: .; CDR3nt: TGTGCCTGGAGTGTAGGGGTGCTCACAGATACGCAGTATTTT; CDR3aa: CAWSVGVLTDTQYF
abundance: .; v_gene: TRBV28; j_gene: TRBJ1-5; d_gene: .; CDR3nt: TGTGCCAGCAGTGTTGGAAGGCCCCAGCATTTT; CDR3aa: CASSVGRPQHF
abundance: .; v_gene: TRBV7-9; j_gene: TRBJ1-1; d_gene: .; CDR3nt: TGTGCCAGCAGCTTTCCGTCCCCTGGGATGAACACTGAAGCTTTCTTT; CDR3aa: CASSFPSPGMNTEAFF
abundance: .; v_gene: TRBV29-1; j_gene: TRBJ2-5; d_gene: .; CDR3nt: TGCAGCGCTCCCAACCCCGGGAGACCCACGGAGACCCAGTACTTC; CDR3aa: CSAPNPGRPTETQYF
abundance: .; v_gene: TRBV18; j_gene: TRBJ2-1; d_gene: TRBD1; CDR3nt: TGTGCCAGCTCATCCTTAGGGACAGGGGGTAATGAGCAGTTCTTC; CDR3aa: CASSSLGTGGNEQFF
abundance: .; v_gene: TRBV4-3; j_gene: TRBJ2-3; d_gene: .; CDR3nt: TGCGCCAGCAGCCACCCGCTTGACGCAGATACGCAGTATTTT; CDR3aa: CASSHPLDADTQYF
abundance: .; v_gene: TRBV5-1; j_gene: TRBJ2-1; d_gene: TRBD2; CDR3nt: TGCGCCAGCAGCTTGATGACTAGCGGGAGGGTCCACAATGAGCAGTTCTTC; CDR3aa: CASSLMTSGRVHNEQFF
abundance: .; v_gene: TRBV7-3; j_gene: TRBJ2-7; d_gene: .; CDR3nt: TGTGCCAGCAGCCCCGGACCGCCCTACGAGCAGTACTTC; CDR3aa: CASSPGPPYEQYF
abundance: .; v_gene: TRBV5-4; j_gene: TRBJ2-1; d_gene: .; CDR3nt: TGTGCCAGCAGCTTATTGTCGTTATCCGATGAGCAGTTCTTC; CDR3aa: CASSLLSLSDEQFF
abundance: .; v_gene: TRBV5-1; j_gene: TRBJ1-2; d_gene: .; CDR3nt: TGCGCCAGCAGCCGCGGGGACTTTATTACTAACTATGGCTACACCTTC; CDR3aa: CASSRGDFITNYGYTF
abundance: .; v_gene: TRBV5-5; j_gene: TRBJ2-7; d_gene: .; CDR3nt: TGTGCCAGCAGCTTCGCAAACTACGAGCAGTACTTC; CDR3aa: CASSFANYEQYF
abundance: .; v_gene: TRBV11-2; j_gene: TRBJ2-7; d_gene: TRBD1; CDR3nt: TGTGCCAGCAGCTCGGACAGGGGGCCTTCGGAAGAGCAGTACTTC; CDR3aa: CASSSDRGPSEEQYF
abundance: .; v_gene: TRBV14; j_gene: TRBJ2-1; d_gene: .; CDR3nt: TGTGCCAGCAGCCAAGCCCCGTCTGGTTCCTTCTTC; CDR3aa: CASSQAPSGSFF
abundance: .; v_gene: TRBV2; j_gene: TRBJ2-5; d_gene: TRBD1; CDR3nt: TGTGCCAGCTTGGACAGGGATGAGACCCAGTACTTC; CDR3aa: CASLDRDETQYF
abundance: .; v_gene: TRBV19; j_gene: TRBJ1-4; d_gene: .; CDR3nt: TGTGCCAGTAGGAGGGGTGCAACTAATGAAAAACTGTTTTTT; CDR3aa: CASRRGATNEKLFF
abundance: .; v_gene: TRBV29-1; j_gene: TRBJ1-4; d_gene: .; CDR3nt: TGCAGCGTTAAGGGGGAGATTGGTGAAAAACTGTTTTTT; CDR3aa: CSVKGEIGEKLFF
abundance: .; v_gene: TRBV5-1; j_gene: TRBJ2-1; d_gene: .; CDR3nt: TGCGCCAGCAGCGCCACCGGGGCCTACAATGAGCAGTTCTTC; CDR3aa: CASSATGAYNEQFF
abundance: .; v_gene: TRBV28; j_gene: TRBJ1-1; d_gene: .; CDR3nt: TGTGCCAGCAGTTATCTGGGACCCGGGGAAGCTTTCTTT; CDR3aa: CASSYLGPGEAFF
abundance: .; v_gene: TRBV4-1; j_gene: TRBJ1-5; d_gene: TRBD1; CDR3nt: TGCGCCAGCAGCCAGGGACAGGGCGTAAATCAGCCCCAGCATTTT; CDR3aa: CASSQGQGVNQPQHF
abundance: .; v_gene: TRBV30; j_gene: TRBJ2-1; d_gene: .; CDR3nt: TGTGCCTGGAACGGGGGCGAGTACAATGAGCAGTTCTTC; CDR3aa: CAWNGGEYNEQFF
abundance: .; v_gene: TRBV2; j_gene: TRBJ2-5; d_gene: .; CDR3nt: TGTGCCAGCAGTGCGGAGGGGGGAGAGACCCAGTACTTC; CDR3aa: CASSAEGGETQYF
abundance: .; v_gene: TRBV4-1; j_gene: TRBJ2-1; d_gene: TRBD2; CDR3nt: TGCGCCAGCAGCCACTATTTAGCGGGGGGAGAGGAGAATGAGCAGTTCTTC; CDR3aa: CASSHYLAGGEENEQFF
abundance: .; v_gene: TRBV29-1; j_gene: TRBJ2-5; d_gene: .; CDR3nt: TGCAGCGCTAACCCGTACCAAGAGACCCAGTACTTC; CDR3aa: CSANPYQETQYF